This T cell receptor (beta chain) was sequenced in a study of response to subunit inactivated influenza vaccine. Study observations and caveats: There was a suggestion from the authors that each seasonal influenza vaccination recruits few new T cells.

This clonotype turned up a few times. Its antigen is undetermined. The germline CDR1 and CDR2 sequences are SGHTA and FQGTGA. This CDR3 has 13 amino acids. Trimming pared 3 bases from V and 6 bases from J, leaving 12 bases between. MiXCR was run by TCRdb on the RT-PCR reads, yielding one entry per CDR3 protein. This table has hundreds of thousands of distinct CDR3 sequences, approximately 14% appearing once. This TCR was recovered from a man in his forties or fifties who received an inactivated influenza vaccine. Sequencing used PBMCs from blood, obtained 14 to 15 days before vaccination. This chain links TRBV7-3 with TRBJ2-7; no reliable D call. Here the CDR3 reads CASSLHERSEQYF. The CDR3 DNA reads as TGTGCCAGCAGCTTGCACGAAAGGAGCGAGCAGTACTTC.